This entry describes one T cell receptor beta chain. Its matching antigen is unknown. The isolated RNA, all of it, was reverse transcribed, so expressed TCRB transcripts were what got sequenced. The method was immunoSEQ multiplex PCR; TCRdb's version includes in-frame clones alone and lacks a portion of them. The sample has nearly 250,000 clones, 12% to 15% seen once. V shed 5 bases and J shed 3 bases, with 14 bases lying between them. The CDR3 sequence is 15 residues long. Germline V gene sequence: CDR1 SGHAT, CDR2 FQNNGV. This record belongs to a study of beta chain features in type 1 diabetes. The study's findings and limits: The question of HLA type influencing TCRB rearrangement was one that remained unresolved here. The study found fewer insertions and more deletions at VDJ junctions in type 1 diabetes patients.

The chain recombines TRBV11-2 with TRBJ2-1, with a weak D call TRBD2 (6 bases). The sequence derives from a woman in her thirties or forties in good health. Sequencing was carried out using naive CD4+ T cells from blood. CDR3 amino acids: CASSLLAGHYNEQFF. CDR3 nucleotides: TGTGCCAGCAGCCTACTGGCGGGGCACTACAATGAGCAGTTCTTC.